Listed here are 10 T cell receptor beta chains from one sample, sequenced in a study of blood T cell repertoires in COVID-19 (dated by TCRdb to between 2020 and 2021). Receptor libraries were prepared by the immunoSEQ multiplex PCR assay. TCRdb mirrors the immuneACCESS table, restricted to in-frame sequences. Some clones are absent from its copies; in checked studies, under half trace to an unresolved V gene, and the reason for the others is unknown. This sample gives some 200,000 clones in total; 86% of them show up just once. The ten most abundant clones make up roughly 3.5% of the sample. The sample taken for sequencing was peripheral blood. The receptors derive from a man in his 70s with acute or convalescent COVID-19.

J is TRBJ2-1 and V is TRBV5-6; D possibly corresponds to TRBD1 (6 bases). Deletions cut 0 bases from V and 0 bases from J, with 19 bases between. The CDR3 totals 19 residues. Germline-derived CDR1 and CDR2 are SGHDT and YYEEEE. In nucleotides, the CDR3 is TGTGCCAGCAGCTTGGCCATCTTCTTGGACAGTAGCTCCTACAATGAGCAGTTCTTC. Encoded protein: CASSLAIFLDSSSYNEQFF.

A note on this clone: Other DNA sequences in this sample translate to the same CDR3. The chain employs TRBV5-1 and TRBJ2-6; D ambiguous. CDR1 is SGHRS, CDR2 YFSETQ, per germline. The V end was cut by 3 bases, the J end by 1 base, with 5 bases between. This CDR3 spans 14 amino acids. The CDR3 reads CASSSSSGANVLTF. The CDR3 DNA reads as TGCGCCAGCAGCTCGTCTTCTGGGGCCAACGTCCTGACTTTC. The whole variable domain, remainder taken from reference TRBV5-1 and TRBJ2-6, is KAGVTQTPRYLIKTRGQQVTLSCSPISGHRSVSWYQQTPGQGLQFLFEYFSETQRNKGNFPGRFSGRQFSNSRSEMNVSTLELGDSALYLCASSSSSGANVLTFGAGSRLTVL.

The CDR3 reads CASAYGGNTEAFF. CDR3 coding DNA: TGTGCCAGCGCCTACGGGGGGAACACTGAAGCTTTCTTT. The gene calls are TRBV4-2 and TRBJ1-1; a possible D gene is TRBD1 (5 bases). This CDR3 is 13 amino acids long. Germline CDR1 LGHNA, CDR2 YNFKEQ. Trimming removed 8 bases from V and 1 base from J, with 11 bases in between.

V usage is TRBV2 and J usage is TRBJ2-5; D is undetermined. Trimming stripped 1 base from V and 7 bases from J, with 10 bases between. The CDR3 is made up of 13 amino acids. CDR1 SNHLY and CDR2 FYNNEI come from the germline V gene. The CDR3 reads CASSEGVSGTQYF. The CDR3 DNA sequence: TGTGCCAGCAGTGAAGGCGTATCTGGGACCCAGTACTTC.

The rearrangement joins TRBV6-5 to TRBJ2-5; D possibly corresponds to TRBD1 (5 bases). The CDR3 extends over 12 amino acids. CDR1 is MNHEY and CDR2 is SVGAGI in the germline V gene. Deletions cut 6 bases from V and 3 bases from J, with 8 bases between. The DNA for the CDR3 is TGTGCCAGCAGAGGGGCTGAAGAGACCCAGTACTTC. Protein product: CASRGAEETQYF.

This chain links TRBV9 with TRBJ2-5; 7 bases match TRBD2. Germline loops: CDR1 SGDLS, CDR2 YYNGEE. This CDR3 contains 14 residues. Trimming took 1 base from V and 3 from J; bases not matched to a gene: 3. CDR3 protein: CASSVRGGEETQYF. CDR3 sequence (DNA): TGTGCCAGCAGCGTAAGGGGAGGGGAAGAGACCCAGTACTTC.

This clone was seen just once. The chain combines TRBV5-1 with TRBJ2-1; TRBD1 matches at 9 bases. V shed 3 bases, J shed 4 bases, and the junction held 8 bases outside the gene matches. The CDR3 runs 16 residues. Per germline, CDR1 SGHRS and CDR2 YFSETQ. CDR3 DNA sequence: TGCGCCAGCAGCTCCTTCCCAGGACAGGGGTACAATGAGCAGTTCTTC. This translates into CASSSFPGQGYNEQFF.

CDR3 bases: TGTGCCAGCAGTCTCGGGAGAGCGCAGTATTTT. This sequence encodes CASSLGRAQYF. The chain is built from TRBV6-5 and TRBJ2-3; D perhaps matches TRBD2 (6 bases). V lost 5 bases and J 10 bases, leaving 10 bases between the germline ends. CDR3 length: 11 amino acids. Germline CDR1 MNHEY, CDR2 SVGAGI.

The chain is built from TRBV5-1 and TRBJ2-3; the D is unclear. V lost 0 bases, J lost 2 bases, and 7 bases lay in between. CDR3 length: 14 amino acids. Germline V gene data show CDR1 as SGHRS and CDR2 as YFSETQ. The CDR3 region is CASSLDSSTDTQYF. The CDR3 bases are TGCGCCAGCAGCTTGGACAGTTCCACAGATACGCAGTATTTT.

The V gene is TRBV5-1, the J gene TRBJ2-3, with 9 bases lining up with TRBD2. J gave up 1 base and V 2 bases, and 5 bases lay outside the gene matches. Germline V lookup: CDR1 SGHRS, CDR2 YFSETQ. The CDR3 covers 16 residues. CDR3 loop: CASSLRASGGTDTQYF. The CDR3 DNA sequence: TGCGCCAGCAGCTTACGGGCTAGCGGGGGCACAGATACGCAGTATTTT. Filled out from reference TRBV5-1 and TRBJ2-3, the complete variable domain reads KAGVTQTPRYLIKTRGQQVTLSCSPISGHRSVSWYQQTPGQGLQFLFEYFSETQRNKGNFPGRFSGRQFSNSRSEMNVSTLELGDSALYLCASSLRASGGTDTQYFGPGTRLTVL.